The 3 T cell receptor beta chains below all came from one sample that was sequenced in a study of T cells in tuberculosis. Indicated time point: new active TB diagnosis, blood taken before or within 7 days of starting treatment. Method: immunoSEQ multiplex PCR; TCRdb's copy keeps in-frame clones and lacks some. This sample has around 33,000 clones; about 90% occur once, and the top ten carry approximately 7%. Sequences were derived from PBMCs, sampled at tuberculosis diagnosis. All receptors come from an adult with tuberculosis. Some clones in this sample may be carry-over from other donors' samples.

The V gene is TRBV29-1, the J gene TRBJ2-3; 7 nucleotides match TRBD2. Germline trimming cut 4 bases from V and 3 bases from J; bases unmatched to any gene: 4. The germline V gene encodes CDR1 SQVTM and CDR2 ANQGSEA. CDR3 length equals 13 residues. The CDR3 region is CSVGRGSTDTQYF. CDR3 DNA sequence: TGCAGCGTTGGGCGGGGGTCGACAGATACGCAGTATTTT.

This sequence joins TRBV7-2 and TRBJ2-1; 11 nucleotides line up with TRBD2. The CDR3 is 15 amino acids. The V and J ends lost 2 bases and 8 bases, in that order; junction bases with no gene match: 5. Per germline, CDR1 SGHTA and CDR2 FQGNSA. As DNA, the CDR3 is TGTGCCAGCAGCTTAATAGCGGGGGGGCTGGATGAGCAGTTCTTC. Protein product: CASSLIAGGLDEQFF.

The chain carries TRBV5-6 and TRBJ1-1; D remains ambiguous. The CDR3 contains 13 residues. Germline V gives CDR1 SGHDT, CDR2 YYEEEE. Trimming cost V 4 bases and J 6 bases, with 13 bases left between them. CDR3 sequence (DNA): TGTGCCAGCAGCCATCGGAGGATCTCTGAAGCTTTCTTT. It codes for CASSHRRISEAFF.